The rows below give T cell receptor beta chains drawn from one sample of a study of OX40 agonist ivuxolimab in advanced cancers. The table came from immunoSEQ multiplex PCR; TCRdb's copy has only in-frame clones and leaves some out. Counted here are just over 60,000 clones, around 90% occurring once; the ten biggest clones make up 12%. The source material was CD4+ or CD8+ T cells sorted from blood, sampled in a trial of the OX40 agonist ivuxolimab. These TCRs come from an adult with an advanced solid tumor such as melanoma, head and neck, liver or kidney cancer. CDR3s include the opening cysteine and the closing phenylalanine or tryptophan. D genes are given only for firm matches. Size is omitted from some rows. Given values are once, few, many or a class for expanded clones.

clone size	D gene	V gene	J gene	CDR3 protein	CDR3 DNA
once	TRBD1	TRBV5-4	TRBJ2-7	CASSSIETGDEQYF	TGTGCCAGCAGCTCAATTGAGACAGGGGACGAGCAGTACTTC
NA	TRBD1	TRBV11-2	TRBJ1-2	CASSSQTGGVGGYTF	TGTGCCAGCAGCTCCCAGACAGGGGGCGTGGGAGGCTACACCTTC
NA	TRBD2	TRBV2	TRBJ2-5	CASSRSGLAVYQETQYF	TGTGCCAGCAGTCGATCGGGACTAGCGGTGTACCAAGAGACCCAGTACTTC
NA	NA	TRBV6-1	TRBJ1-1	CASSETWSSMNTEAFF	TGTGCCAGCAGTGAAACGTGGTCCTCCATGAACACTGAAGCTTTCTTT
NA	NA	TRBV12-5	TRBJ2-1	CASGLSVENGNEQFF	TGTGCTAGTGGTTTGAGTGTTGAAAACGGCAATGAGCAGTTCTTC
NA	TRBD1	TRBV4-2	TRBJ1-1	CASSQGSDRGNTEAFF	TGTGCCAGCAGCCAAGGGTCGGACAGGGGGAACACTGAAGCTTTCTTT
once	TRBD2	TRBV19	TRBJ2-1	CASSRGLAGHLEQFF	TGTGCCAGTAGTAGAGGACTAGCGGGGCACCTCGAGCAGTTCTTC
NA	NA	TRBV9	TRBJ2-7	CASSLGPGLDLEQYF	TGTGCCAGCAGCCTCGGGCCGGGCCTCGATTTAGAGCAGTACTTC
NA	TRBD1	TRBV7-9	TRBJ2-7	CASSFPGTGIYEQYF	TGTGCCAGCAGCTTCCCCGGGACAGGGATCTACGAGCAGTACTTC
NA	NA	TRBV14	TRBJ2-7	CASSQVDTGITIYEQYF	TGTGCCAGCAGCCAAGTGGACACCGGGATCACGATCTACGAGCAGTACTTC
once	NA	TRBV7-9	TRBJ1-4	CASSENAGNEKLFF	TGTGCCAGCAGCGAAAACGCGGGGAATGAAAAACTGTTTTTT
NA	TRBD1	TRBV13	TRBJ2-7	CASSTRQGAGEQYF	TGTGCCAGCAGCACCCGACAGGGGGCAGGCGAGCAGTACTTC
NA	TRBD1	TRBV9	TRBJ1-1	CASSTGQINTEAFF	TGTGCCAGCAGCACGGGACAGATTAACACTGAAGCTTTCTTT
NA	NA	TRBV14	TRBJ1-2	CASSQVLGGNYGYTF	TGTGCCAGCAGCCAAGTTCTGGGCGGAAACTATGGCTACACCTTC
NA	TRBD1	TRBV7-9	TRBJ2-1	CASSIGGTGNEQFF	TGTGCCAGCAGCATAGGAGGGACAGGGAATGAGCAGTTCTTC
NA	TRBD2	TRBV27	TRBJ2-2	CASSPLWTSGSRTGELFF	TGTGCCAGCAGCCCGCTTTGGACTAGCGGGAGCCGAACCGGGGAGCTGTTTTTT
NA	NA	TRBV14	TRBJ2-7	CARPGLRRFYEQYF	TGTGCCAGACCGGGACTCCGTCGTTTCTACGAGCAGTACTTC
NA	NA	TRBV10-2	TRBJ1-3	CASSEISGPESGNTIYF	TGCGCCAGCAGTGAGATTTCCGGGCCAGAGTCAGGAAACACCATATATTTT
NA	NA	TRBV6-6	TRBJ2-5	CASSLAGGGTQYF	TGTGCCAGCAGTTTAGCAGGGGGGGGGACCCAGTACTTC
once	NA	TRBV14	TRBJ2-7	CASSLGDGSSYEQYF	TGTGCCAGCAGCTTGGGGGACGGGAGCTCCTACGAGCAGTACTTC
many	NA	TRBV9	TRBJ1-4	CASSVDTNEKLFF	TGTGCCAGCAGCGTAGACACGAATGAAAAACTGTTTTTT
NA	TRBD2	TRBV28	TRBJ2-1	CASSPGLAGGNEQFF	TGTGCCAGCAGCCCCGGACTAGCGGGAGGGAATGAGCAGTTCTTC
NA	NA	TRBV29-1	TRBJ2-7	CSVIQGYEQYF	TGCAGCGTTATACAGGGCTACGAGCAGTACTTC
NA	NA	TRBV5-5	TRBJ2-3	CASSPGALEIVSNTQYF	TGTGCCAGCAGCCCGGGGGCCCTCGAAATAGTAAGCAATACGCAGTATTTT
NA	TRBD1	TRBV4-1	TRBJ2-7	CASSPGQGAAEQYF	TGCGCCAGCAGCCCAGGACAGGGTGCCGCAGAGCAGTACTTC
NA	TRBD2	TRBV5-1	TRBJ2-2	CASSLRLAGNANTGELFF	TGCGCCAGCAGCCTTCGACTAGCGGGCAACGCGAACACCGGGGAGCTGTTTTTT
NA	TRBD2	TRBV11-2	TRBJ2-1	CASSSDSGRGNEQFF	TGTGCCAGCAGCTCCGATAGCGGGAGGGGAAATGAGCAGTTCTTC
NA	NA	TRBV28	TRBJ1-1	CASSSSGYSVLTEAFF	NA
NA	NA	TRBV12-5	TRBJ2-3	CASGPTDTQYF	TGTGCTAGTGGGCCCACAGATACGCAGTATTTT
NA	NA	TRBV25-1	TRBJ2-7	CASSELRRTGSPTYEQYF	TGTGCCAGCAGTGAACTTAGGCGTACAGGGTCGCCAACCTACGAGCAGTACTTC
NA	TRBD1	TRBV4-1	TRBJ2-7	CASSTGTGGSKQYF	TGCGCCAGCAGCACCGGGACAGGGGGTAGCAAGCAGTACTTC
NA	NA	TRBV4-1	TRBJ1-4	CASSLNLYATNEKLFF	TGCGCCAGCAGCCTGAACCTATATGCAACTAATGAAAAACTGTTTTTT
NA	TRBD2	TRBV27	TRBJ2-1	CASSSGTSGSSEQFF	TGTGCCAGCAGTTCCGGGACTAGCGGGAGTTCTGAGCAGTTCTTC
NA	TRBD1	TRBV4-3	TRBJ2-7	CASSPGQGRFYEQYF	TGCGCCAGCAGCCCCGGACAGGGCCGATTCTACGAGCAGTACTTC
NA	NA	TRBV5-1	TRBJ1-3	CASSERDTGNTIYF	TGCGCCAGCAGCGAACGGGACACTGGAAACACCATATATTTT
NA	TRBD2	TRBV4-2	TRBJ2-7	CASSQDGTSGSYEQYF	TGTGCCAGCAGCCAAGATGGGACTAGCGGCTCCTACGAGCAGTACTTC
NA	NA	TRBV6-6	TRBJ2-2	CASSSRENTGELFF	TGTGCCAGCAGTTCGCGGGAGAACACCGGGGAGCTGTTTTTT
NA	NA	TRBV6-1	TRBJ1-2	CASSEAETGGWGYTF	TGTGCCAGCAGTGAAGCAGAGACAGGAGGATGGGGCTACACCTTC
NA	NA	TRBV28	TRBJ2-7	CASRDVAGYEQYF	TGTGCCAGCAGGGACGTTGCAGGTTACGAGCAGTACTTC
NA	TRBD2	TRBV7-9	TRBJ2-7	CASSWDSGVNYEQYF	TGTGCCAGCAGCTGGGATAGCGGGGTTAACTACGAGCAGTACTTC
NA	NA	TRBV6-1	TRBJ2-7	CASRLSDEQYF	TGTGCCAGCAGATTAAGCGACGAGCAGTACTTC
NA	TRBD2	TRBV28	TRBJ2-4	CASTRGLAGDRAKNIQYF	TGTGCCAGCACCCGGGGACTAGCGGGAGATCGGGCCAAAAACATTCAGTACTTC
NA	NA	TRBV5-4	TRBJ1-1	CASSLVLGNTEAFF	TGTGCCAGCAGCTTGGTTTTGGGGAACACTGAAGCTTTCTTT
NA	TRBD2	TRBV15	TRBJ2-3	CATSRTIPGLAEDTQYF	TGTGCCACCAGCAGAACCATCCCGGGACTAGCGGAAGATACGCAGTATTTT
once	NA	TRBV5-5	TRBJ1-1	CASSFGWVNTEAFF	TGTGCCAGCAGCTTTGGGTGGGTGAACACTGAAGCTTTCTTT
NA	NA	TRBV28	TRBJ1-2	CATLHGVNYGYTF	TGTGCCACCCTTCACGGGGTCAACTATGGCTACACCTTC
NA	TRBD1	TRBV6-5	TRBJ2-7	CASSATGEINEQYF	TGTGCCAGCAGTGCGACAGGGGAGATCAACGAGCAGTACTTC
NA	NA	TRBV21-1	TRBJ2-1	CASPGHLYNEQFF	TGTGCCAGTCCGGGACATTTATACAATGAGCAGTTCTTC
NA	TRBD1	TRBV11-2	TRBJ2-7	CASSDGTGGEQYF	TGTGCCAGCAGCGATGGGACAGGGGGTGAGCAGTACTTC
NA	TRBD1	TRBV25-1	TRBJ1-2	CASSLGDRSYGYTF	TGTGCCAGCAGCTTAGGGGACAGGAGCTATGGCTACACCTTC
NA	TRBD2	TRBV29-1	TRBJ2-5	CSVEPSGSFGETQYF	TGCAGCGTTGAGCCTAGCGGGAGTTTCGGGGAGACCCAGTACTTC
NA	NA	TRBV15	TRBJ2-3	CATSRGYSWWGTQYF	TGTGCCACCAGCAGAGGGTATAGTTGGTGGGGTACGCAGTATTTT
NA	NA	TRBV7-2	TRBJ2-7	CASSLTGWKYEQYF	TGTGCCAGCAGCTTAACGGGGTGGAAATACGAGCAGTACTTC